The TCR beta chain under discussion was sequenced for a study of blood T cell repertoires in COVID-19. For the study at large: In each case, the material was cDNA or gDNA derived from T cells, B-cell-depleted T cells, or PBMCs.

From its first to its last residue, the CDR3 has 12 amino acids. In germline, CDR1 is LGHDT, CDR2 YNNKEL (reference sequence). The repertoire was sequenced with immunoSEQ multiplex PCR; TCRdb's copy has only in-frame clones and lacks some. Among around 340,000 clones listed, roughly 90% were seen once. As to this clone: Lacking the conserved final phenylalanine or tryptophan, this CDR3 likely reflects a read error. The DNA is left out, because the CDR3 cannot be placed on it with certainty; the CDR3 is given as TCRdb lists it.

Cohorts were assigned according to the clinical history that participants reported. The receptor comes from a woman in her 30s who had been exposed to COVID-19. The specimen sequenced was PBMCs or T cells enriched from blood (not recorded which). The chain joins TRBV3-1 (or the pseudogene TRBV3-2) to TRBJ2-7; TRBD2 is the table's D call, not checked against the DNA. This CDR3 is CASSQDPAGTRD.